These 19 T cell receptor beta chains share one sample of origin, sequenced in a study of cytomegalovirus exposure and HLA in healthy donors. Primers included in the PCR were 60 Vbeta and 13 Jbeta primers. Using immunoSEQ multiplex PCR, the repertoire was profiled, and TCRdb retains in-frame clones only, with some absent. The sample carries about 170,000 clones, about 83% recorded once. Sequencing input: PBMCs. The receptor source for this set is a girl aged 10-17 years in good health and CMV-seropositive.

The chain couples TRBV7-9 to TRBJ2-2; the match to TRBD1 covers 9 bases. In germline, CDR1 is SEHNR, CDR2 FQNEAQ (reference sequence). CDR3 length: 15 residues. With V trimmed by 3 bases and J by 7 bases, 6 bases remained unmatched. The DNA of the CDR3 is TGTGCCAGCAGCTTTGGACAGGGGAAGAACGGGGAGCTGTTTTTT. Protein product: CASSFGQGKNGELFF.

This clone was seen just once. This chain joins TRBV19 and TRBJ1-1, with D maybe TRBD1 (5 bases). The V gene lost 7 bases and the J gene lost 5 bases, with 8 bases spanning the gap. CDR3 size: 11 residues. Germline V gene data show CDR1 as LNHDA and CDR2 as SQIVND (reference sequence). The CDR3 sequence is CASTGITEAFF. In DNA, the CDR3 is TGTGCCAGTACAGGGATTACTGAAGCTTTCTTT.

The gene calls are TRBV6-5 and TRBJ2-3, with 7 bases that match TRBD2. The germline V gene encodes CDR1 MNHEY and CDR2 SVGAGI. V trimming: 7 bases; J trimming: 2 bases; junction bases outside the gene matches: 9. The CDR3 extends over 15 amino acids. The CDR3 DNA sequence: TGTGCCAGCATGTGGCGGGGAGGGATCACAGATACGCAGTATTTT. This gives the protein CASMWRGGITDTQYF.

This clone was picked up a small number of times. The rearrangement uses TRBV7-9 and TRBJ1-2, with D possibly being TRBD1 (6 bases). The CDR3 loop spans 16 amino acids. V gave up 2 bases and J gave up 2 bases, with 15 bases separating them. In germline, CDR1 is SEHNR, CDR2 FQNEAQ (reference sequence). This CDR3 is CASSLYRAGANYGYTF. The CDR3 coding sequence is TGTGCCAGCAGCTTATACCGGGCAGGGGCAAACTATGGCTACACCTTC.

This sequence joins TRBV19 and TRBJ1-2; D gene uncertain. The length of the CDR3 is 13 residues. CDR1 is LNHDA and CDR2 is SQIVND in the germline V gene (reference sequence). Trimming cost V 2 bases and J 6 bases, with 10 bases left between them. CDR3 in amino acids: CASSIMGRHGYTF. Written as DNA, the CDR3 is TGTGCCAGTAGTATAATGGGCAGGCATGGCTACACCTTC.

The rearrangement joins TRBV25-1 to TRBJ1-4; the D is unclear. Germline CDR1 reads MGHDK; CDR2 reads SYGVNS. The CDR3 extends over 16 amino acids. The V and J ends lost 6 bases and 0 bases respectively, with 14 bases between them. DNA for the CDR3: TGTGCCAGCAGCCCCCGGATTACAGCAACTAATGAAAAACTGTTTTTT. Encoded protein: CASSPRITATNEKLFF. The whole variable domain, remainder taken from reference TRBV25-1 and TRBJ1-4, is EADIYQTPRYLVIGTGKKITLECSQTMGHDKMYWYQQDPGMELHLIHYSYGVNSTEKGDLSSESTVSRIRTEHFPLTLESARPSHTSQYLCASSPRITATNEKLFFGSGTQLSVL.

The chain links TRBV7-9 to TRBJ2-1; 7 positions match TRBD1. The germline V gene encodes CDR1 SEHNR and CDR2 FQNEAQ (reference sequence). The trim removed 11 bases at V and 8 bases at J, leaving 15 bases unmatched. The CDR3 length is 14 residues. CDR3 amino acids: CASGTGQPRDEQFF. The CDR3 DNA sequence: TGTGCCTCGGGAACGGGACAGCCCAGGGATGAGCAGTTCTTC. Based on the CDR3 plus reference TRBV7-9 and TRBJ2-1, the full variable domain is DTGVSQNPRHKITKRGQNVTFRCDPISEHNRLYWYRQTLGQGPEFLTYFQNEAQLEKSRLLSDRFSAERPKGSFSTLEIQRTEQGDSAMYLCASGTGQPRDEQFFGPGTRLTVL.

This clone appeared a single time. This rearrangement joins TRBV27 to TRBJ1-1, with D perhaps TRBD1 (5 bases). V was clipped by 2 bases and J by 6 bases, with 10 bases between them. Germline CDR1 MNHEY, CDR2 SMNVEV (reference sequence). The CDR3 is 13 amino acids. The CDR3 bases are TGTGCCAGCAGTTTAAGCAGGGTGGCTGAAGCTTTCTTT. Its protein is CASSLSRVAEAFF.

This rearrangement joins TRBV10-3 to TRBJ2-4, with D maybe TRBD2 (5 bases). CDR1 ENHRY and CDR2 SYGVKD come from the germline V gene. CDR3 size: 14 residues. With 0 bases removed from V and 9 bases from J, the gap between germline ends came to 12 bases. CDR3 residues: CAISESGEVGIQYF. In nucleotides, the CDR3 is TGTGCCATCAGTGAGTCGGGAGAAGTGGGCATTCAGTACTTC.

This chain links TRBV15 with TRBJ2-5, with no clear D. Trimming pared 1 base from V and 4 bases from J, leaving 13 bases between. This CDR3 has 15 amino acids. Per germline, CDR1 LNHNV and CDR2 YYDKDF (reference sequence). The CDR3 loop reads CATSRAQSVAETQYF. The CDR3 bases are TGTGCCACCAGCAGAGCCCAGAGTGTAGCAGAGACCCAGTACTTC.

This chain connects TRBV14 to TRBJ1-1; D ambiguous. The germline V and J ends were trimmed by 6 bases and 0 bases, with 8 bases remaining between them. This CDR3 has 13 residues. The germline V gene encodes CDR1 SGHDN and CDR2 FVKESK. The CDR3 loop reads CASSRGLNTEAFF. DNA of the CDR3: TGTGCCAGCAGTCGAGGTCTGAACACTGAAGCTTTCTTT.

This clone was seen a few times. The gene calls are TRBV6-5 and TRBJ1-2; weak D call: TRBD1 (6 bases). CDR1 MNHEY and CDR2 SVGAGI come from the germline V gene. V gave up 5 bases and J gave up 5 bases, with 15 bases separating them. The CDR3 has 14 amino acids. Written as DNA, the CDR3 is TGTGCCAGCAGTGAACCCGAGGGGGTTTATGGCTACACCTTC. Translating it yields CASSEPEGVYGYTF.

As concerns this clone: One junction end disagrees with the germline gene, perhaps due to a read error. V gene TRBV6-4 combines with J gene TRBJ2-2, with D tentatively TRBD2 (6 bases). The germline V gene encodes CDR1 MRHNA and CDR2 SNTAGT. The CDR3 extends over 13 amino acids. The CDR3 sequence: CASRDSYTGELLF. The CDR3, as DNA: TGTGCCAGCCGGGACTCATACACCGGGGAGCTGCTTTTT.

Here the CDR3 reads CASSESRGSYEQYF. CDR3 bases: TGTGCCAGCAGTGAATCCAGGGGATCCTACGAGCAGTACTTC. The V gene is TRBV25-1, the J gene TRBJ2-7; possibly TRBD1 for D (6 bases). CDR3 length: 14 amino acids. V was cut by 1 base and J by 1 base, with 8 bases left in between. Looked up from germline, CDR1 is MGHDK and CDR2 is SYGVNS.

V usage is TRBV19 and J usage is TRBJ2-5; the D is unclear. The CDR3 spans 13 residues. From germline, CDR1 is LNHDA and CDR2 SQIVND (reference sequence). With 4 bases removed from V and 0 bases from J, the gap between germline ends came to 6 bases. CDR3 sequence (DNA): TGTGCCAGTAGTACCACGGACCAAGAGACCCAGTACTTC. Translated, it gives CASSTTDQETQYF.

CDR3: CASSPPPGTALGDTIYF. The CDR3 DNA follows: TGTGCCAGCTCACCACCGCCCGGGACAGCCCTCGGGGACACCATATATTTT. The chain recombines TRBV18 with TRBJ1-3; TRBD1 matches at 7 bases. The ends lost 0 bases at V and 8 bases at J; junction bases unmatched: 13. The germline CDR1 and CDR2 sequences are KGHSH and LQKENI. The CDR3 is 17 residues long.

DNA for the CDR3: TGTGCCATCAGTGATATTCCGGGACAGGTTAACTATGGCTACACCTTC. Translated, it gives CAISDIPGQVNYGYTF. This chain links TRBV10-3 with TRBJ1-2; 8 nucleotides agree with TRBD1. The CDR3 is 16 amino acids. Germline V CDR1 and CDR2: ENHRY, SYGVKD. V shed 3 bases, J shed 1 base, and the junction held 7 bases outside the gene matches.

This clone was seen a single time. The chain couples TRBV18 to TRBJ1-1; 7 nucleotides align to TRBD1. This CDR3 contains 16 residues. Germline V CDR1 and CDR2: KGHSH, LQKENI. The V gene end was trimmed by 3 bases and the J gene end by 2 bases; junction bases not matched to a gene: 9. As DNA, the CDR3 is TGTGCCAGCTCACCTGGGTTGACAGGGTCTAACACTGAAGCTTTCTTT. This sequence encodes CASSPGLTGSNTEAFF.

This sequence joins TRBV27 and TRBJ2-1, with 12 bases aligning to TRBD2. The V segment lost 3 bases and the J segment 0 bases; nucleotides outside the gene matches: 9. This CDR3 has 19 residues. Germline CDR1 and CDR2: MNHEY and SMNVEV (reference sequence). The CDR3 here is CASSFGLAGGKSSYNEQFF. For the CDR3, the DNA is TGTGCCAGCAGTTTTGGGCTAGCGGGGGGGAAGAGCTCCTACAATGAGCAGTTCTTC.